The T cell receptor (beta chain) under discussion was sequenced for a study of CD8 T cells in Susac syndrome (dated by TCRdb to between 2017 and 2020). Background on the whole study: Of the Susac syndrome patients who were sequenced, more than five had clinically active disease and eight were in clinical remission. At blood withdrawal, Susac syndrome patients were therapy-naive, treated with corticosteroids (with IVIg additionally given to some), or treated with IVIg alone. Whether CD8+ T cell activation and differentiation in Susac syndrome was antigen driven was tested using repertoire sequencing. Clonality of the CD8+ T cell repertoire was compared between about a dozen healthy donors, around 14 Susac syndrome patients and fewer than 16 multiple sclerosis patients.

Peripheral blood CD8+ and CD4+ T cells from healthy donors, Susac syndrome patients and multiple sclerosis patients were profiled by high-throughput TCR beta sequencing. Susac syndrome patients met recently defined diagnostic criteria for definite or probable disease. Bulk CD8+ and CD4+ T cells were purified by magnetic negative isolation, whereas CD8+ TEMRA cells were enriched by FACS. Blood was collected in EDTA tubes and processed within 24 hours, with PBMCs isolated through density gradient centrifugation. PBMCs intended for TCR sequencing were cryopreserved in liquid nitrogen and were subsequently thawed in a 37 degrees C water bath. Purity of sorted or isolated CD4+, CD8+ and CD8+ TEMRA cells was at least 90%. General findings and caveats noted by the study authors: Roughly 15 and five Susac-specific public clones were found in the total CD8+ and CD8+ TEMRA repertoires, respectively. The number of individuals in the TCR sequencing and HLA analysis was acknowledged as relatively small. Clonal expansion was observed in Susac syndrome CD8+ repertoires, with the highest expansion in CD8+ TEMRA cells and greater expansion in clinically active than in remitting patients.

RNA was extracted using the RNeasy kit, and about 0.5 to 1 microgram was reverse transcribed with random hexamers. TCR beta CDR3 regions were amplified with the immunoSEQ multiplex PCR assay covering 54 Vbeta and 13 Jbeta segments. PCR amplification bias was corrected using a synthetic template baseline for primer optimization and computational correction. In the authors' own workflow: Reads were annotated to V, D and J genes per IMGT and analyzed with immunoSEQ Analyzer, keeping only productive sequences. Clonality was computed as one minus Shannon entropy normalized by log2 of the number of productive unique sequences. For each patient and control, public and private clones were evaluated among the 100 most prevalent clones. Clones were defined as Susac-specific if absent from the healthy and MS cohorts, from under 1,200 published viral clones and from other ImmuneACCESS disease sequences. The public reads were run again by TCRdb, first through fastp at Q25 and then through MiXCR, and only productive beta chains were kept. For every CDR3 protein sequence, its rows merge into one entry that carries the most common genes and DNA. The V and J calls, along with clone size, are taken from TCRdb and not from the paper's own processing. The table for this sample lists under 110,000 distinct CDR3 sequences; approximately 94% of them were counted only once. Clones ranked in the top ten supply about 0.41% of the sample.

The CDR3 has 16 amino acids, counting the end cysteine and phenylalanine. The retained sequence is limited to the CDR3, 48 bases, with the frame set at the first base. For CDR1 and CDR2, the germline V gene lists SGHRS and YFSETQ. Trimming takes 0 bases off V and 5 bases off J; junction bases not matched to a gene: 8. Regarding this clonotype: Its antigen specificity is not known. One base away there is no much larger clone; base qualities are not given.

Rearrangement joined TRBV5-1 to TRBJ2-1; TRBD1 lines up with 7 middle nucleotides. Sequencing used CD8+ T cells from PBMCs. The TCR originated in a human donor with Susac syndrome. The CDR3: CASSLVKGGTDNEQFF. The sequence in DNA is TGCGCCAGCAGCTTGGTGAAGGGTGGGACAGACAATGAGCAGTTCTTC.